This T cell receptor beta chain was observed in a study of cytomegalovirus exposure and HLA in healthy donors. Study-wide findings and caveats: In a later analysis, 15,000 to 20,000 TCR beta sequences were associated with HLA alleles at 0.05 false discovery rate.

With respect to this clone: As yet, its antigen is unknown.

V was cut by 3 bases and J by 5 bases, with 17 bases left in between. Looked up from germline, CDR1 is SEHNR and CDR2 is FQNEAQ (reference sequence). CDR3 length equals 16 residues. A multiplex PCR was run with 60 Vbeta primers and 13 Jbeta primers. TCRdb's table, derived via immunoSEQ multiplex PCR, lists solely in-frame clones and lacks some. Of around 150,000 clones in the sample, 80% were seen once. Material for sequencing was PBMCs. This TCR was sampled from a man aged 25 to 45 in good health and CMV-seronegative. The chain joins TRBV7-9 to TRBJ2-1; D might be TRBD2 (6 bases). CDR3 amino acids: CASSFTVGRGNNEQFF. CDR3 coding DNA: TGTGCCAGCAGCTTTACAGTCGGGAGAGGAAACAATGAGCAGTTCTTC.